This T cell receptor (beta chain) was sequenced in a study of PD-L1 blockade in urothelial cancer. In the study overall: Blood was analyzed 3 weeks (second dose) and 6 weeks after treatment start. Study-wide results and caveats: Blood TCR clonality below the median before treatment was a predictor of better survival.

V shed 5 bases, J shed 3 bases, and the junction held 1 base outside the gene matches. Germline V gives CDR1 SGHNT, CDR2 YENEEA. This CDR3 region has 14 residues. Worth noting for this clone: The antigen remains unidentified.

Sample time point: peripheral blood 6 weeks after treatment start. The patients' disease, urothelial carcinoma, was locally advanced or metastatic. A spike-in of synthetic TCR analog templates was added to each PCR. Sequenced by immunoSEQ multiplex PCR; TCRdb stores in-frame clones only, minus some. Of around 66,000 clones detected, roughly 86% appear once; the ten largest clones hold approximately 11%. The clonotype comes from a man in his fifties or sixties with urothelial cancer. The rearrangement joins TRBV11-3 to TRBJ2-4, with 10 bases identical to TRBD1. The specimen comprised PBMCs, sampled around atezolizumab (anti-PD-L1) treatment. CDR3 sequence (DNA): TGTGCCAGCAGCCGGACAGGGGGCAAAAACATTCAGTACTTC. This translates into CASSRTGGKNIQYF.